This T cell receptor (beta chain) is from a study of early T cells in non-severe SARS-CoV-2 infection. TCRdb fed the 5' RACE reads into MiXCR, producing one record per CDR3 protein. Of approximately 70,000 distinct CDR3 sequences listed, roughly an eighth are singletons. The V gene end was trimmed by 5 bases and the J gene end by 4 bases; junction bases not matched to a gene: 16. This CDR3 comprises 17 residues. CDR1 SGHRS and CDR2 YFSETQ come from the germline V gene. This clonotype was seen a few times. Sequences were derived from whole blood, sampled at baseline. This sequence originates from an adult who was a healthcare worker with PCR-confirmed SARS-CoV-2 infection or an uninfected control (not recorded which). The V gene is TRBV5-1, the J gene TRBJ2-3; TRBD2 agrees at 7 bases. In nucleotides, the CDR3 is TGCGCCAGCAGTCGGGAGTTCCGAGCGGGGAAGGCAGATACGCAGTATTTT. Amino acid sequence: CASSREFRAGKADTQYF.